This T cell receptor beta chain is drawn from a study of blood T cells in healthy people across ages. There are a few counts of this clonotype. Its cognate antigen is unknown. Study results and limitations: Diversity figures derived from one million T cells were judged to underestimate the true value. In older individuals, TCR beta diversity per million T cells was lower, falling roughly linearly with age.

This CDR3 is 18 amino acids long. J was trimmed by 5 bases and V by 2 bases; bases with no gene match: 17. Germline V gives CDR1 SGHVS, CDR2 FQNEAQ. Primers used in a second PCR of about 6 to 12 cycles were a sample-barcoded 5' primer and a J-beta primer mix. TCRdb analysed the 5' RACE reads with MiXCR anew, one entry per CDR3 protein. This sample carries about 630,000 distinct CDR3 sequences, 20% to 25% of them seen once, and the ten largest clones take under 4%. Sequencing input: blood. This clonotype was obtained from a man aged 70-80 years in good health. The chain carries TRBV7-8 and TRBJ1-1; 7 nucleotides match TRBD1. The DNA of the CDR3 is TGTGCCAGCAGCTTAAATGTTTTGTGGTCAGGGGGATGGACTGAAGCTTTCTTT. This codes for CASSLNVLWSGGWTEAFF.